Reported below is one TCR beta chain. Its antigen remains unidentified. These data are taken from a study of breast tumors, draining lymph nodes, adjacent tissues. Whole-study findings and limits: Tumor T cell lymph node origin was a supported hypothesis, not proven. The data were judged consistent with most tumor T cells coming from lymph node and expanding in tumor.

TCRdb itself ran the multiplex PCR reads through MiXCR, one entry per CDR3 protein. The sample includes roughly 14,000 distinct CDR3 sequences, around 57% of them seen just once. Germline CDR1 is SGDLS and CDR2 is YYNGEE. This CDR3 has 13 amino acids. V lost 0 bases, J lost 4 bases, and 6 bases lay in between. Sequenced: tumor-adjacent breast tissue. This clonotype was obtained from a female donor with breast cancer. Some clones in this sample may be carry-over from other donors' samples. J is TRBJ2-3 and V is TRBV9; the D is unclear. The DNA of the CDR3 is TGTGCCAGCAGCGTAGACAGCCCAGATACGCAGTATTTT. Translating gives CASSVDSPDTQYF.